This TCR beta chain was identified during a study of STAT5B mutations in CD4+ large granular lymphocyte leukemia. Broader study findings: Over 20% of private leukemic clonotypes occurred rarely in other patients' non-leukemic repertoires.

This CDR3 has 14 residues. V was shortened by 5 bases and J by 5 bases, with 13 bases between the two germline ends. Germline values: CDR1 MDHEN, CDR2 SYDVKM. This clone was seen a handful of times. The target antigen is unknown. The table came from immunoSEQ multiplex PCR; TCRdb's copy has only in-frame clones and leaves some out. The table has roughly 34,000 clones, roughly 79% seen once; the top ten hold 4.4%. The receptor was isolated from a human donor in good health. The V call is TRBV28, the J call TRBJ1-5, with D tentatively TRBD1 (5 bases). Sequenced input: CD4+ T cells from blood buffy coats. The CDR3 DNA reads TGTGCCAGCAGTACAACATCAGGGTATCAGCCCCAGCATTTT. Protein product: CASSTTSGYQPQHF.